This is a list of T cell receptor beta chains from one sample in a study of CXCR4 blockade with PD-1 therapy in pancreatic cancer. TCRdb's copy holds only in-frame clones and misses some; the assay was immunoSEQ multiplex PCR. The sample includes about 17,000 clones, over 60% of them seen just once. The material sequenced was tumor tissue. All receptors derive from a human donor with pancreatic ductal adenocarcinoma. Both conserved end residues are part of each CDR3. Fields, in order: D gene, J gene, V gene, clone size, CDR3 protein, CDR3 DNA. A D gene is named only where the DNA matches it firmly. Size is stated for part of the rows, as once, few or many counts, or as a class when the clone is expanded.

D: .
J: TRBJ1-2
V: TRBV1
size: .
CDR3: CASSQDLEHYGYTF
DNA: TGCGCCAGCAGCCAAGATTTGGAGCACTATGGCTACACCTTC

D: TRBD1
J: TRBJ1-3
V: TRBV19
size: .
CDR3: CASSRTGGGNTIYF
DNA: TGTGCCAGTAGCAGGACAGGCGGAGGAAACACCATATATTTT

D: TRBD2
J: TRBJ2-3
V: TRBV29-1
size: .
CDR3: CSVEGASGSTDTQYF
DNA: TGCAGCGTGGAAGGCGCTAGCGGAAGCACAGATACGCAGTATTTT

D: .
J: TRBJ1-6
V: TRBV18
size: .
CDR3: CASSPGPPTRTGHNSPLHF
DNA: TGTGCCAGCTCACCAGGACCCCCAACCAGAACAGGGCATAATTCACCCCTCCACTTT

D: .
J: TRBJ1-1
V: TRBV29-1
size: .
CDR3: CSVEPGVNTEAFF
DNA: TGCAGCGTTGAGCCAGGGGTGAACACTGAAGCTTTCTTT

D: TRBD1
J: TRBJ2-1
V: TRBV19
size: .
CDR3: CASSQGTGGVSYNEQFF
DNA: TGTGCCAGTAGTCAAGGGACAGGTGGGGTCTCCTACAATGAGCAGTTCTTC

D: .
J: TRBJ1-1
V: TRBV14
size: .
CDR3: CASSQAGGLTEAFF
DNA: TGTGCCAGCAGCCAAGCCGGGGGGCTTACTGAAGCTTTCTTT

D: .
J: TRBJ1-4
V: TRBV28
size: .
CDR3: CASSHQTAANEKLFF
DNA: TGTGCCAGCAGCCACCAGACAGCAGCTAATGAAAAACTGTTTTTT

D: TRBD1
J: TRBJ2-2
V: TRBV30
size: .
CDR3: CAWRTGDHTGELFF
DNA: TGTGCCTGGAGGACAGGGGACCACACCGGGGAGCTGTTTTTT

D: TRBD1
J: TRBJ1-6
V: TRBV28
size: .
CDR3: CASSTVGTGQADHSPLHF
DNA: TGTGCCAGCAGTACGGTAGGGACAGGGCAGGCCGATCATTCACCCCTCCACTTT

D: TRBD1
J: TRBJ2-5
V: TRBV18
size: .
CDR3: CASSPLPGQGGETQYF
DNA: TGTGCCAGCTCACCATTACCGGGACAGGGTGGAGAGACCCAGTACTTC

D: .
J: TRBJ1-2
V: TRBV29-1
size: .
CDR3: CSVDPPRDLYGYTF
DNA: TGCAGCGTTGATCCTCCCAGGGACCTCTATGGCTACACCTTC

D: TRBD1
J: TRBJ1-6
V: TRBV28
size: .
CDR3: CASSPFGQALHSPLHF
DNA: TGTGCCAGCAGTCCATTTGGACAGGCGCTCCATTCACCCCTCCACTTT

D: TRBD2
J: TRBJ2-3
V: TRBV19
size: .
CDR3: CASSIGRTSGTDTQYF
DNA: TGTGCCAGTAGTATAGGTCGGACTAGCGGCACAGATACGCAGTATTTT

D: .
J: TRBJ2-2
V: TRBV19
size: few
CDR3: CASRVAELSSGELFF
DNA: TGTGCCAGTAGAGTAGCGGAGCTTTCGTCCGGGGAGCTGTTTTTT

D: .
J: TRBJ2-5
V: TRBV19
size: .
CDR3: CASSLRRQVQETQYF
DNA: TGTGCCAGTAGTCTACGGAGGCAGGTCCAAGAGACCCAGTACTTC

D: TRBD2
J: TRBJ2-2
V: TRBV19
size: .
CDR3: CASSPLAGFTGELFF
DNA: TGTGCCAGTAGTCCCCTAGCGGGATTTACCGGGGAGCTGTTTTTT

D: .
J: TRBJ2-6
V: TRBV6-8
size: .
CDR3: CASSSGANVLTF
DNA: TGTGCCAGCAGTTCTGGGGCCAACGTCCTGACTTTC

D: .
J: TRBJ1-5
V: TRBV6-8
size: .
CDR3: CASSDSGQGINSNQPQHF
DNA: TGTGCCAGCAGTGACTCGGGGCAGGGAATTAATAGCAATCAGCCCCAGCATTTT

D: TRBD2
J: TRBJ2-7
V: TRBV28
size: .
CDR3: CASSLPGTRGGEQYF
DNA: TGTGCCAGCAGTTTACCGGGGACGCGGGGGGGCGAGCAGTACTTC

D: .
J: TRBJ2-6
V: TRBV6-8
size: .
CDR3: CASSRGVSGANVLTF
DNA: TGTGCCAGCAGTCGAGGGGTATCTGGGGCCAACGTCCTGACTTTC

D: TRBD2
J: TRBJ2-3
V: TRBV11-3
size: .
CDR3: CASTIGSSGLKTDTQYF
DNA: TGTGCCAGCACCATAGGGTCTAGCGGGCTCAAAACGGATACGCAGTATTTT

D: .
J: TRBJ2-1
V: TRBV1
size: few
CDR3: CASSPRLAGGTYNEQFF
DNA: TGCGCCAGCAGCCCTCGACTAGCGGGAGGTACCTACAATGAGCAGTTCTTC

D: .
J: TRBJ2-7
V: TRBV19
size: .
CDR3: CASSIRGPLSYEQYF
DNA: TGTGCCAGTAGTATAAGGGGACCTCTCTCCTACGAGCAGTACTTC

D: TRBD1
J: TRBJ1-4
V: TRBV18
size: .
CDR3: CASSRDREDEKLFF
DNA: TGTGCCAGCTCAAGGGACAGGGAAGACGAAAAACTGTTTTTT

D: .
J: TRBJ1-1
V: TRBV19
size: .
CDR3: CASSRRRGASTEAFF
DNA: TGTGCCAGTAGTAGGAGAAGGGGCGCTTCCACTGAAGCTTTCTTT

D: .
J: TRBJ1-1
V: TRBV19
size: .
CDR3: CASSSLGTFAFF
DNA: TGTGCCAGTAGTTCTTTAGGTACATTTGCTTTCTTT

D: .
J: TRBJ2-1
V: TRBV1
size: few
CDR3: CASSQLAGDYNEQFF
DNA: TGCGCCAGCAGCCAACTAGCGGGAGACTACAATGAGCAGTTCTTC

D: .
J: TRBJ2-7
V: TRBV18
size: .
CDR3: CASSPRDLGSEQYF
DNA: TGTGCCAGCTCACCGAGGGATCTAGGTAGCGAGCAGTACTTC

D: .
J: TRBJ2-1
V: TRBV30
size: .
CDR3: CAWSPSYNEQFF
DNA: TGTGCCTGGAGTCCCTCCTACAATGAGCAGTTCTTC

D: TRBD1
J: TRBJ1-1
V: TRBV9
size: .
CDR3: CASSSRTGRNTEAFF
DNA: TGTGCCAGCAGCTCCCGGACAGGTAGGAACACTGAAGCTTTCTTT

D: .
J: TRBJ1-1
V: TRBV29-1
size: .
CDR3: CTVLGSGNTEAFF
DNA: TGCACTGTCCTAGGGTCAGGGAACACTGAAGCTTTCTTT

D: .
J: TRBJ2-2
V: TRBV18
size: .
CDR3: CASSPRTANTGELFF
DNA: TGTGCCAGCTCACCAAGGACCGCGAACACCGGGGAGCTGTTTTTT

D: .
J: TRBJ2-5
V: TRBV18
size: once
CDR3: CASSPNAQGLETQYF
DNA: TGTGCCAGCTCACCCAACGCTCAGGGTTTGGAGACCCAGTACTTC

D: .
J: TRBJ1-5
V: TRBV19
size: .
CDR3: CASSIRGTFSNQPQHF
DNA: TGTGCCAGTAGTATACGGGGCACCTTTAGCAATCAGCCCCAGCATTTT

D: TRBD1
J: TRBJ1-4
V: TRBV28
size: .
CDR3: CASSSSQGALEKLFF
DNA: TGTGCCAGCAGTTCAAGTCAGGGGGCTCTAGAAAAACTGTTTTTT

D: .
J: TRBJ1-4
V: TRBV19
size: .
CDR3: CASSIGAGYEKLFF
DNA: TGTGCCAGTAGTATAGGGGCCGGATATGAAAAACTGTTTTTT

D: .
J: TRBJ1-1
V: TRBV18
size: .
CDR3: CASSPTGGGTEAFF
DNA: TGTGCCAGCTCACCCACGGGAGGGGGGACTGAAGCTTTCTTT

D: .
J: TRBJ1-1
V: TRBV28
size: .
CDR3: CASSLYGNTEAFF
DNA: TGTGCCAGCAGTTTATACGGGAACACTGAAGCTTTCTTT

D: TRBD2
J: TRBJ2-1
V: TRBV28
size: .
CDR3: CASGAGGPYEQFF
DNA: TGTGCCAGCGGAGCGGGAGGCCCATATGAGCAGTTCTTC

D: TRBD2
J: TRBJ2-3
V: TRBV4-1
size: .
CDR3: CASSQVAGGSTDTQYF
DNA: TGCGCCAGCAGCCAAGTTGCGGGAGGGAGCACAGATACGCAGTATTTT

D: TRBD1
J: TRBJ1-4
V: TRBV9
size: .
CDR3: CASSPGTGREKLFF
DNA: TGTGCCAGCAGCCCCGGGACAGGGCGAGAAAAACTGTTTTTT

D: TRBD2
J: TRBJ2-1
V: TRBV19
size: .
CDR3: CASSSLAGDYNEQFF
DNA: TGTGCCAGTAGTAGCCTAGCGGGAGATTACAATGAGCAGTTCTTC

D: .
J: TRBJ2-5
V: TRBV19
size: few
CDR3: CASSGQGGETQYF
DNA: TGTGCCAGTAGCGGACAGGGAGGGGAGACCCAGTACTTC

D: .
J: TRBJ2-2
V: TRBV6-8
size: .
CDR3: CASLTKGNTGELFF
DNA: TGTGCCAGCCTAACCAAGGGGAACACCGGGGAGCTGTTTTTT

D: .
J: TRBJ2-3
V: TRBV19
size: few
CDR3: CASSFSTDTQYF
DNA: TGTGCCAGTAGCTTTAGCACAGATACGCAGTATTTT

D: .
J: TRBJ2-1
V: TRBV19
size: .
CDR3: CASSILGRTPNNEQFF
DNA: TGTGCCAGTAGTATTCTGGGGAGGACGCCTAACAATGAGCAGTTCTTC

D: TRBD1
J: TRBJ1-1
V: TRBV25-1
size: .
CDR3: CASSDRETGAEAFF
DNA: TGTGCCAGCAGTGATCGGGAAACAGGGGCTGAAGCTTTCTTT

D: .
J: TRBJ1-2
V: TRBV14
size: .
CDR3: CASSQDMRQEVGYTF
DNA: TGTGCCAGCAGCCAAGATATGAGACAGGAGGTTGGCTACACCTTC

D: .
J: TRBJ2-7
V: TRBV15
size: .
CDR3: CATSRRGLPVHEQYF
DNA: TGTGCCACCAGCCGAAGAGGGCTACCGGTACACGAGCAGTACTTC

D: .
J: TRBJ2-1
V: TRBV29-1
size: .
CDR3: CSVVGIRENEQFF
DNA: TGCAGCGTTGTGGGGATCCGGGAGAATGAGCAGTTCTTC

D: .
J: TRBJ2-5
V: TRBV6-8
size: .
CDR3: CASSYSRDNQETQYF
DNA: TGTGCCAGCAGTTACTCCAGGGATAACCAAGAGACCCAGTACTTC

D: TRBD1
J: TRBJ2-1
V: TRBV14
size: .
CDR3: CASSQDPRTGYNEQFF
DNA: TGTGCCAGCAGCCAAGATCCCCGGACAGGGTACAATGAGCAGTTCTTC

D: TRBD2
J: TRBJ2-4
V: TRBV14
size: .
CDR3: CASSQLAGGVNIQYF
DNA: TGTGCCAGCAGCCAATTAGCGGGAGGGGTGAACATTCAGTACTTC

D: .
J: TRBJ2-2
V: TRBV29-1
size: .
CDR3: CSARGVAGELFF
DNA: TGCAGCGCCCGTGGGGTAGCCGGGGAGCTGTTTTTT